The present TCR beta chain was sequenced within a study of CD4 T cells in relation to SARS-CoV-2 and coronaviruses (dated by TCRdb to the early 2020s). Background on the whole study: In the ViraFEST assay, PBMCs were grown with antigen for roughly 10 days, and TCR beta CDR3s were then sequenced to identify antigen-specific clonal expansions. An HIV-1 Nef peptide pool or a culture without peptide was used as the negative reference condition. Shared crossreactive spike epitopes were mapped to their HLA restriction using patient-derived lymphoblastoid cell lines. At the level of individual TCR clonotypes, the study evaluated whether memory CD4+ T cells crossreact between the spike proteins of SARS-CoV-2 and those of common cold coronaviruses. The Adaptive Biotechnologies TCR-sequencing kit was used to sequence samples from a few pre-COVID donors and the naive versus memory experiments, whereas other data were Illumina-based. A different, Illumina-based TCR-beta assay was used to sequence expansion assays from other donors in the study.

Study-level results and caveats: Roughly 70% of donors had memory CD4+ clonotypes that crossrecognized SARS-CoV-2 and at least one common cold coronavirus spike. Since the crossreactivity analysis centred on spike protein, crossreactivity against other viral proteins was not assessed. Small numbers of patients and of tested TCRs limited the study. Compared with monoreactive clones, crossreactive clones had significantly weaker SARS-CoV-2-driven expansion, a result consistent with antigenic imprinting. Because no donor provided both pre-pandemic and post-infection samples, tracing the source of pre-existing responses was limited.

CD4+ T cells from unexposed donors were collected before the COVID-19 pandemic (2011-2018). After about 9 days of culture, CD4+ T cells were isolated with the EasySep CD4+ T cell isolation kit. As cell numbers permitted, CD4+ T cells from unexposed donors were tested for reactivity to SARS-CoV-2 S and N and to four common cold coronavirus spike pools. Each well received millions of PBMCs, cultured in IMDM supplemented with approximately 5.3% human AB serum and around 10 IU/ml IL-2. Half of the culture medium was replaced with fresh IL-2-containing medium on days 3 and 7. Each peptide culture condition was generally run in triplicate replicate wells. Leukapheresis product for the unexposed donors was purchased commercially. Ficoll-Paque PLUS gradient centrifugation was used to isolate PBMCs from either whole blood or leukapheresis product. The PBMCs went either fresh into the expansion assay or into cryopreservation at -140 degrees C. The QIAamp Micro DNA Kit was used to extract genomic DNA from the CD4+ T cells.

Library method: the immunoSEQ multiplex PCR assay. Per the source publication's procedure: During preprocessing, nonproductive sequences were removed, as were CDR3s that did not start with C, did not end with F or W, or were shorter than 7 amino acids. The MANAFEST web app was used to call antigen-specific clonotypes on the basis of expansion compared with the reference and with other culture wells. A clone was considered positive if significant expansion relative to the reference culture was observed in 2 of 3 replicate wells at an FDR below 0.05. For a clone to be considered positive, significant expansion relative to all other tandem wells and an odds ratio above 5 were also required. Pairwise Levenshtein distance, computed with the stringdist R package after three terminal residues were trimmed from each end, was used as the measure of CDR3 homology. As stored in TCRdb, this immuneACCESS dataset retains in-frame rearrangements with V and J assigned. A fraction of the clones does not appear; measured against another copy, unresolved V genes explain less than half of the discrepancy, and the remainder lacks a known reason. V and J calls and clone size come straight from that table; D and trimming were deduced from the DNA. This sample holds some 29,000 clones; over 60% were observed only once. The ten largest clones capture under 15% of the sample.

About this clone: Its recognized antigen is unknown. Base qualities are not at hand, and no much larger clone is one base apart.

V is pared back by 2 bases and J by 0 bases, with 11 bases lying between the germline termini. The germline V gene encodes CDR1 SGHTA and CDR2 FQGNSA. The CDR3 covers 16 residues, taking in both the cysteine and the phenylalanine. Only the CDR3 portion is preserved as DNA: 48 bases, with reading frame beginning at the first base. The TCR comes from a human donor in good health. Sequencing was performed on CD4+ T cells from PBMCs, cultured in vitro. Rearrangement joined TRBV7-2 to TRBJ1-5, with TRBD1 perhaps the D gene, on 5 matching bases. Here is the DNA: TGTGCCAGCAGCTTACGGGGGGGGAGTAGCAATCAGCCCCAGCATTTT. Its protein product is CASSLRGGSSNQPQHF.